One and the same sample provided the 3 T cell receptor beta chains below, sequenced in a study of control samples from healthy donors and cancer patients. Profiling relied on immunoSEQ multiplex PCR, and the TCRdb table lists in-frame clones only, not all of them. The sample holds 120,000 to 150,000 clones; less than 90% are singletons and the top ten take roughly 8.7%. The sequenced sample was blood. The source is a woman aged 25 to 39 in good health.

V usage is TRBV11-2 and J usage is TRBJ1-3; a weak D match, TRBD1 (6 bases). Germline V gives CDR1 SGHAT, CDR2 FQNNGV. The V and J ends lost 5 bases and 8 bases respectively, with 19 bases between them. This CDR3 region has 15 residues. Here the CDR3 DNA reads TGTGCCAGCAGCCCCCCAGCGGGGGGCGCAGACACCATATATTTT. Protein product: CASSPPAGGADTIYF.

This chain connects TRBV7-2 to TRBJ2-1; 9 bases line up with TRBD1. The germline CDR1 and CDR2 sequences are SGHTA and FQGNSA. The CDR3 is made up of 14 amino acids. The J segment lost 4 bases and the V segment lost 8 bases, leaving 6 bases of the junction unmatched. Here the CDR3 DNA reads TGTGCCAGCGGGGACAGGGTGGGATACAATGAGCAGTTCTTC. Its translation: CASGDRVGYNEQFF.

This clone was counted only a few times. The CDR3 loop reads CASRGTGDEQYF. The CDR3 DNA reads as TGCGCCAGCAGGGGGACGGGGGACGAGCAGTACTTC. V gene TRBV10-2 combines with J gene TRBJ2-7, with D perhaps matching TRBD2 (6 bases). CDR3 length equals 12 residues. V was clipped by 6 bases and J by 5 bases, with 11 bases between them. Germline-derived CDR1 and CDR2 are WSHSY and SAAADI.